These T cell receptor beta chains were read from a single sample in a study of T-cell memory formation after mild COVID-19. One entry per CDR3 protein, called by TCRdb with MiXCR from the 5' RACE reads. This table has roughly 450,000 distinct CDR3 sequences, over 15% appearing once. Input material: PBMCs or a T cell subset sorted from them (not recorded which). Receptors were obtained from an adult woman who had mild COVID-19 (a few samples of this study predate the infection). Cell type and time point are not known. CDR3s include the opening cysteine and the closing phenylalanine or tryptophan. D genes are given only for firm matches. Part of the rows lack a size; the others show once, few, many or a class for expanded clones.

abundance	d_gene	j_gene	v_gene	CDR3nt	CDR3aa
many	-	TRBJ1-6	TRBV7-9	TGTGCCAGCAGCCCCAGCTCCTATAATTCACCCCTCCACTTT	CASSPSSYNSPLHF
many	TRBD1	TRBJ1-2	TRBV29-1	TGCAGCATTCGAACAGGGGCTGCCTACTATGGCTACACCTTC	CSIRTGAAYYGYTF
-	-	TRBJ2-1	TRBV6-5	TGTGCCAGCAGCAGGGGGGCCCGGACGGGGGAGCAGTTCTTC	CASSRGARTGEQFF
few	TRBD2	TRBJ2-1	TRBV20-1	TGCAGTGCTAGACCGACTAGCGGGAGCGACAATGAGCAGTTCTTC	CSARPTSGSDNEQFF
-	-	TRBJ2-4	TRBV20-1	TGCAGTGCTTCCACTAGTTCCAAAAACATTCAGTACTTC	CSASTSSKNIQYF
few	-	TRBJ2-3	TRBV19	TGTGCCAGTAGTCGACCCCCCGGAGGCACAGATACGCAGTATTTT	CASSRPPGGTDTQYF
few	TRBD2	TRBJ2-1	TRBV18	TGTGCCAGCTCACCAGAACTAGCGGGCACCTACAATGAGCAGTTCTTC	CASSPELAGTYNEQFF
-	-	TRBJ1-4	TRBV5-1	TGCGCCAGCAGCTGGACGGTTTCTAATGAAAAACTGTTTTTT	CASSWTVSNEKLFF
few	TRBD1	TRBJ1-1	TRBV10-3	TGTGCCATCAGTAACCGGGACAGGGGGAACACTGAAGCTTTCTTT	CAISNRDRGNTEAFF
-	TRBD1	TRBJ1-2	TRBV12-3/TRBV12-4	TGTGCCAGCAATATCGACAGGGCAACTCCAACATACACCTTC	CASNIDRATPTYTF
once	TRBD1	TRBJ2-7	TRBV20-1	TGCAGTGCTAGAGATTCCGGCAGGGGGCACTACGAGCAGTACTTC	CSARDSGRGHYEQYF
few	-	TRBJ1-2	TRBV5-4	TGTGCCAGCAGCGAAAGGGAGGGCCGCTATGGCTACACCTTC	CASSEREGRYGYTF
-	TRBD1	TRBJ1-2	TRBV18	TGTGCCAGCTCACCATGGACAGGGCTACGCTATGGCTACACCTTC	CASSPWTGLRYGYTF
-	-	TRBJ1-1	TRBV18	TGTGCCAGCTCACCACGGCGGGGGGATACTGAAGCTTTCTTT	CASSPRRGDTEAFF
-	TRBD1	TRBJ2-7	TRBV2	TGTGCCAGCAGCCCGGGACAGCTCTCCTACGAGCAGTACTTC	CASSPGQLSYEQYF
-	-	TRBJ2-4	TRBV7-9	TGTGCCAGCAGCGTGAGCAGGGGATATCAAAACATTCAGTACTTC	CASSVSRGYQNIQYF
-	TRBD1	TRBJ2-5	TRBV30	TGTGCCTGGACGGGACAGGCGGTGGAGACCCAGTACTTC	CAWTGQAVETQYF
-	TRBD2	TRBJ2-1	TRBV7-3	TGTGCCAGCAGCTCCAGCGGGAGGAGGAACAATGAGCAGTTCTTC	CASSSSGRRNNEQFF
many	-	TRBJ1-1	TRBV5-5	TGTGCCAGCAGCTTAAATGGTCGAGGGTGGACTGAAGCTTTCTTT	CASSLNGRGWTEAFF
-	-	TRBJ2-3	TRBV5-6	TGTGCCAGCAGGCCGCCTGGGCGGGACCCCACAGATACGCAGTATTTT	CASRPPGRDPTDTQYF
-	-	TRBJ2-4	TRBV20-1	TGCAGTGCTAGAGACGGCGGGACTGAAAACATTCAGTACTTC	CSARDGGTENIQYF
-	TRBD2	TRBJ2-5	TRBV6-5	TGTGCCAGCAGTTACCGCGGCGGACTAGTTGGGGAGACCCAGTACTTC	CASSYRGGLVGETQYF
few	TRBD2	TRBJ2-7	TRBV7-2	TGTGCCAGCAGCTTAACGGGGGGGCCCGCCTACGAGCAGTACTTC	CASSLTGGPAYEQYF
-	-	TRBJ2-7	TRBV12-3/TRBV12-4	TGTGCCAGCAGCCGAGCAACCGGGACCTACTACGAGCAGTACTTC	CASSRATGTYYEQYF
few	TRBD2	TRBJ2-3	TRBV5-4	TGTGCCAGCAGGTCCGGGACTAGCGGGAGTCTCGGCACAGATACGCAGTATTTT	CASRSGTSGSLGTDTQYF
-	-	TRBJ1-6	TRBV4-3	TGCGCCAGCAGCCCCTCCGGAAAGGCGGGTTCACCCCTCCACTTT	CASSPSGKAGSPLHF